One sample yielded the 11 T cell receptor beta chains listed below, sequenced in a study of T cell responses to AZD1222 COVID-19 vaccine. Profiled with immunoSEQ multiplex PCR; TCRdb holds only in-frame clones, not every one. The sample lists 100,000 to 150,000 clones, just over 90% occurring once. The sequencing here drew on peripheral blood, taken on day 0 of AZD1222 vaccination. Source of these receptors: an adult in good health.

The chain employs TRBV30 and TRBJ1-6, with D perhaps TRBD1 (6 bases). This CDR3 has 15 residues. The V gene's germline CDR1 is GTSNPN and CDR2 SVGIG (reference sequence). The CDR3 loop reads CAEGGRSSYNSPLHF. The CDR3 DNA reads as TGTGCGGAGGGGGGCAGAAGCTCCTATAATTCACCCCTCCACTTT. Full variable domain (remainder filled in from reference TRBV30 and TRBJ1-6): SQTIHQWPATLVQPVGSPLSLECTVEGTSNPNLYWYRQAAGRGLQLLFYSVGIGQISSEVPQNLSASRPQDRQFILSSKKLLLSDSGFYLCAEGGRSSYNSPLHFGNGTRLTVT.

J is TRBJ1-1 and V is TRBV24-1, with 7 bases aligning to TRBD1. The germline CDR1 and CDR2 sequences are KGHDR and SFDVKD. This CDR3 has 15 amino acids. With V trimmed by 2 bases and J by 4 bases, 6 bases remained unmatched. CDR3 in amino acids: CATSDSSTGVTEAFF. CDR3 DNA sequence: TGTGCCACCAGTGATTCCTCAACAGGGGTCACTGAAGCTTTCTTT.

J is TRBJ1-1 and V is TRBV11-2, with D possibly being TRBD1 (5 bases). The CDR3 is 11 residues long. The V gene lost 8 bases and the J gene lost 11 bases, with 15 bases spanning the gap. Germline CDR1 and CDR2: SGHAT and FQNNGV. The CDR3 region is CASGPRGWAFF. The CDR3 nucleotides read TGTGCCAGCGGCCCCCGGGGGTGGGCTTTCTTT.

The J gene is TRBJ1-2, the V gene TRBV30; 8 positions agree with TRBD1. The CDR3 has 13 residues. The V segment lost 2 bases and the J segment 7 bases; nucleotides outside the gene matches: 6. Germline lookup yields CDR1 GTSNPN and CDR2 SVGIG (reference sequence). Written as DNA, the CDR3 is TGTGCCTGGAGTTCGGGACAGGCACTTGGCTACACCTTC. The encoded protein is CAWSSGQALGYTF.

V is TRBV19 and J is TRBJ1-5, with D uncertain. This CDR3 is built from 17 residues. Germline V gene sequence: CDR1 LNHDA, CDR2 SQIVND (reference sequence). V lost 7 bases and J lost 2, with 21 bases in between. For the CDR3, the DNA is TGTGCCAGTACCCCGTGGGCCCTTGGACGCGGCAATCAGCCCCAGCATTTT. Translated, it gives CASTPWALGRGNQPQHF.

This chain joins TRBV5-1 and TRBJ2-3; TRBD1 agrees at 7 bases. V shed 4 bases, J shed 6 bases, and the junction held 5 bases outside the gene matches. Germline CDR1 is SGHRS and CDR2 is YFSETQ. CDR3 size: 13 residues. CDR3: CASSPRTGDTQYF. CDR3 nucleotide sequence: TGCGCCAGCAGCCCTCGGACAGGCGATACGCAGTATTTT. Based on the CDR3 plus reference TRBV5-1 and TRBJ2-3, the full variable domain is KAGVTQTPRYLIKTRGQQVTLSCSPISGHRSVSWYQQTPGQGLQFLFEYFSETQRNKGNFPGRFSGRQFSNSRSEMNVSTLELGDSALYLCASSPRTGDTQYFGPGTRLTVL.

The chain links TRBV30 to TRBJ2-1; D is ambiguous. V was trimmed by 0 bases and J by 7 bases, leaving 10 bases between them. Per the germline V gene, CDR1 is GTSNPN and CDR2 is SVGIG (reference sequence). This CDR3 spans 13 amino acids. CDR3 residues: CAWSVMPVNEQFF. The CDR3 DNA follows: TGTGCCTGGAGTGTAATGCCGGTGAATGAGCAGTTCTTC.

DNA for the CDR3: TGTGCCAGCAGCCCTAGCGGGGGGCCAGGGGAGCAGTTCTTC. Translation gives CASSPSGGPGEQFF. The chain combines TRBV7-3 with TRBJ2-1, with 11 positions matching TRBD2. CDR1 is SGHTA, CDR2 FQGTGA, per germline. The J segment lost 10 bases and the V segment lost 5 bases, leaving 7 bases of the junction unmatched. This CDR3 is 14 amino acids long.

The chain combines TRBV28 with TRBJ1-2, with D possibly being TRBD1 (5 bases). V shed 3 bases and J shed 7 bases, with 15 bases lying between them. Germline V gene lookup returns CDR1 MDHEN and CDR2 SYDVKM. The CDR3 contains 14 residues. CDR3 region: CASSLPGVSSGYTF. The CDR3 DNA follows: TGTGCCAGCAGTTTGCCGGGGGTGTCATCTGGCTACACCTTC.

The DNA for the CDR3 is TGTGCCACCAGTGACGCTCAGACAGGGTCGGCTGAAGCTTTCTTT. This translates into CATSDAQTGSAEAFF. This sequence joins TRBV24-1 and TRBJ1-1; 7 bases align to TRBD1. Germline CDR1 KGHDR, CDR2 SFDVKD. The junction had 10 bases not matched to a gene; V was cut back by 4 bases and J by 6 bases. The length of the CDR3 is 15 residues.

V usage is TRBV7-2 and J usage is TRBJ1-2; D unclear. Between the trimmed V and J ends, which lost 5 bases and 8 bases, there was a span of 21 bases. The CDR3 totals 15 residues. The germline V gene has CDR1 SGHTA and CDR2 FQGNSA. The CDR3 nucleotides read TGTGCCAGCAGCGTGCTACGGATGGCAGATGGGGGCTACACCTTC. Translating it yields CASSVLRMADGGYTF.